The rows below give T cell receptor beta chains drawn from one sample of a study of blood T cell repertoires in COVID-19. Profiled with immunoSEQ multiplex PCR; TCRdb holds only in-frame clones, not every one. The repertoire holds roughly 250,000 clones, around 88% seen once, with 1% to 1.5% in the top ten. Sequenced input: PBMCs or T cells enriched from blood (not recorded which). Receptor source: a woman in her 40s with acute COVID-19. CDR3s include the opening cysteine and the closing phenylalanine or tryptophan. A D gene is named only where the DNA matches it firmly. Rows give clone size only sometimes, using once, few, many, or a class for an expanded clone.

-	TRBJ2-7	once	TRBV18	CASSPNLYEQYF	TGTGCCAGCTCACCAAATCTCTACGAGCAGTACTTC
-	TRBJ1-6	-	TRBV12-3/TRBV12-4	CASRPQGSVPLHF	TGTGCCAGCAGGCCACAGGGCAGCGTACCCCTCCACTTT
-	TRBJ1-5	-	TRBV19	CASSDQFLSNQPQHF	TGTGCCAGTAGCGATCAGTTTCTTAGCAATCAGCCCCAGCATTTT
TRBD1	TRBJ1-4	-	TRBV2	CASRDRDEKLFF	TGTGCCAGCAGGGACAGGGACGAAAAACTGTTTTTT
-	TRBJ1-2	-	TRBV6-5	CASSRVVGGYGYTF	TGTGCCAGCAGCAGAGTAGTGGGGGGGTATGGCTACACCTTC
-	TRBJ1-1	-	TRBV25-1	CASRERVYTEAFF	TGTGCCAGCAGGGAGCGGGTGTACACTGAAGCTTTCTTT
-	TRBJ1-2	-	TRBV4-1	CASSQGVEGNYGYTF	TGCGCCAGCAGCCAAGGAGTCGAGGGAAACTATGGCTACACCTTC
-	TRBJ1-2	-	TRBV25-1	CASSKDRVYGYTF	TGTGCCAGCTCCAAGGACAGAGTCTATGGCTACACCTTC
TRBD1	TRBJ2-1	-	TRBV6-4	CASSPWTGSYNEQFF	TGTGCCAGCAGTCCCTGGACAGGGTCCTACAATGAGCAGTTCTTC
-	TRBJ1-2	-	TRBV27	CASSGREFKGYTF	TGTGCCAGCAGCGGCCGGGAGTTTAAGGGCTACACCTTC
TRBD1	TRBJ1-2	-	TRBV3-1/TRBV3-2	CASSQEQGARGYTF	TGTGCCAGCAGCCAAGAGCAGGGGGCGCGTGGCTACACCTTC
-	TRBJ2-2	-	TRBV11-3	CASKEGRGTGELFF	TGTGCCAGCAAGGAGGGTCGTGGCACCGGGGAGCTGTTTTTT
-	TRBJ2-7	-	TRBV5-6	CASSLWNYGGPGEQYF	TGTGCCAGCAGCTTGTGGAATTACGGGGGTCCGGGCGAGCAGTACTTC
TRBD2	TRBJ2-1	-	TRBV5-1	CASSTTPGLVVIMSGEQFF	TGCGCCAGCAGCACGACACCGGGACTAGTGGTTATCATGAGCGGTGAGCAGTTCTTC
TRBD1	TRBJ2-2	-	TRBV7-2	CASSLWTGNTGELFF	TGTGCCAGCAGCTTATGGACAGGGAACACCGGGGAGCTGTTTTTT
TRBD1	TRBJ1-2	-	TRBV5-1	CASSRGQGNYGYTF	TGCGCCAGCAGCCGCGGACAGGGAAACTATGGCTACACCTTC